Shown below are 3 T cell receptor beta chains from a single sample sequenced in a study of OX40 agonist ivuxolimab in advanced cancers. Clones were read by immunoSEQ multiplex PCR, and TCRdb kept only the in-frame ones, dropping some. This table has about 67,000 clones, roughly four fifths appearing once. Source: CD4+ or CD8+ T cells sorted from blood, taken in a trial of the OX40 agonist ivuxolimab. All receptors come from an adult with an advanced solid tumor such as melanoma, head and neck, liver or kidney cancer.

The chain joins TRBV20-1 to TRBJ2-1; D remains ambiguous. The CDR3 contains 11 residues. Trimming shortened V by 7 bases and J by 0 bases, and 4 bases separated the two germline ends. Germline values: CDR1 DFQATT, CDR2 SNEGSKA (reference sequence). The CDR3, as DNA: TGCAGTGTAAGCTCCTACAATGAGCAGTTCTTC. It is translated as CSVSSYNEQFF.

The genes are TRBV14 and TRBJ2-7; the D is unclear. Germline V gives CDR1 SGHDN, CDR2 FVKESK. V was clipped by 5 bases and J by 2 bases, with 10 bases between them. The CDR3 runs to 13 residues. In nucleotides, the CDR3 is TGTGCCAGCAGCGACGATGGGGCCTACGAGCAGTACGTC. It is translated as CASSDDGAYEQYV.

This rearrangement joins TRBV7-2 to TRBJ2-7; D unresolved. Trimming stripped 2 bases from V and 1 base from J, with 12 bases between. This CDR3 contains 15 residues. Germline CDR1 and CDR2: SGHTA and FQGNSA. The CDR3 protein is CASSLLGPASYEQYV. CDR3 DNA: TGTGCCAGCAGCTTACTAGGACCGGCATCCTACGAGCAGTACGTC.